The present entry profiles one T cell receptor beta chain with its context. Its antigen remains unknown. Alpha and beta libraries were amplified separately from the second PCR onward. The beta constant-region primer was an equimolar mix of two oligonucleotides covering TRBC1 and TRBC2. TCRdb used MiXCR to reprocess the UMI-ligation and nested PCR reads, holding one entry per CDR3 protein. The data show 120,000 to 150,000 distinct CDR3 sequences, over 15% seen once. This record comes from a study of naive and memory T cell subsets. Whole-study results and caveats: Naive repertoires, especially CD8, held a few larger clonotypes, possibly memory cells re-expressing CD45RA. TCR abundance followed a power law differing between naive and memory subsets.

This TCR derives from a human donor in good health. Sequenced input: naive CD4+ T cells from blood.

DNA of the CDR3: TGTGCCAGCAGCTTAATCGGGACAGGGTATCCCGGGGAGCTGTTTTTT. Translated, it gives CASSLIGTGYPGELFF. This chain uses TRBV7-2 with TRBJ2-2; 9 positions match TRBD1. The germline V gene encodes CDR1 SGHTA and CDR2 FQGNSA. V dropped 2 bases and J dropped 6; count of bases not matched to a gene: 7. The CDR3 runs 16 residues.